These 14 T cell receptor beta chains originate from one sample sequenced in a study of T-cell memory formation after mild COVID-19. TCRdb redid the calling of the 5' RACE reads with MiXCR, one entry per CDR3 protein. Altogether about 430,000 distinct CDR3 sequences are present, roughly 18% being singletons, with the ten largest covering 20% to 25%. The sample was PBMCs or a T cell subset sorted from them (not recorded which). The origin of the receptors is a man younger than 35 who had mild COVID-19 (a few samples of this study predate the infection). Cell type and time point are not known.

This chain uses TRBV12-3 or TRBV12-4 with TRBJ2-7; 7 nucleotides line up with TRBD1. The J segment lost 8 bases and the V segment lost 5 bases, leaving 12 bases of the junction unmatched. The CDR3 extends over 14 amino acids. CDR3: CASSPEQGLYKQYV. In nucleotides, the CDR3 is TGTGCCAGCAGTCCTGAACAGGGGTTGTACAAGCAGTACGTC.

The chain couples TRBV18 to TRBJ1-2; D is possibly TRBD1 (5 bases). The CDR3 spans 14 residues. V lost 4 bases to trimming and J lost 4 bases, with 13 bases between them. The germline gives CDR1 KGHSH, CDR2 LQKENI. CDR3 bases: TGTGCCAGCTCACTAAAGACAGAAATCTATGGCTACACCTTC. Encoded protein: CASSLKTEIYGYTF.

This clonotype was counted a few times. The chain employs TRBV11-2 and TRBJ1-1; D might be TRBD1 (5 bases). The CDR3 is 14 amino acids. CDR1 and CDR2 from the germline V gene are SGHAT and FQNNGV. V was trimmed by 8 bases and J by 1 base, leaving 14 bases between them. In DNA form, the CDR3 reads TGTGCCAGCGGGGGTCGCGGGGCGAACACTGAAGCTTTCTTT. Amino acids: CASGGRGANTEAFF.

This clonotype was detected only a few times. The chain carries TRBV12-3 or TRBV12-4 and TRBJ1-5; unclear D gene. Trimming cost V 3 bases and J 3 bases, with 9 bases left between them. This CDR3 is built from 14 residues. CDR3 in amino acids: CASSFRQLNQPQHF. As DNA, the CDR3 is TGTGCCAGCAGTTTTCGGCAGCTCAATCAGCCCCAGCATTTT.

This clonotype was seen only a few times. This sequence joins TRBV19 and TRBJ1-2, with TRBD1 as a possible D gene (5 bases). CDR1 and CDR2 (germline): LNHDA, SQIVND (reference sequence). The CDR3 consists of 11 residues. CDR3 DNA: TGTGCTACTGGGGGTAACTATGGCTACACCTTC. As protein: CATGGNYGYTF. Looking up the rest from reference TRBV19 and TRBJ1-2 gives the full variable domain: DGGITQSPKYLFRKEGQNVTLSCEQNLNHDAMYWYRQDPGQGLRLIYYSQIVNDFQKGDIAEGYSVSREKKESFPLTVTSAQKNPTAFYLCATGGNYGYTFGSGTRLTVV.

In its sample, this clonotype was seen many times. The rearrangement uses TRBV7-2 and TRBJ1-5; D is uncertain. The CDR3 is 15 amino acids. CDR1 is SGHTA and CDR2 is FQGNSA in the germline V gene. Trimming left V 5 bases short and J 2 bases short, with 13 bases between. DNA for the CDR3: TGTGCCAGCAGCCCCCAGCTAGCGCGCAATCAGCCCCAGCATTTT. Translation: CASSPQLARNQPQHF.

A note on this clonotype: The junction shows a germline mismatch at one end, possibly a read error. The chain combines TRBV7-2 with TRBJ2-4; 12 nucleotides agree with TRBD2. CDR1 is SGHTA, CDR2 FQGNSA, per germline. This CDR3 comprises 14 residues. The CDR3 coding sequence is TGTGCCAGCAGCCTAGCGGGGGGGAGAAACATTCAGTACTTC. Amino acid sequence: CASSLAGGRNIQYF.

This clonotype was recorded at least ten times. The J gene is TRBJ2-5, the V gene TRBV3-1; TRBD1 or TRBD2 may be the D gene (5 bases each). The CDR3 contains 13 residues. Trimming cost V 7 bases and J 2 bases, with 11 bases left between them. Germline assignment: CDR1 LGHDT and CDR2 YNNKEL (reference sequence). In nucleotides, the CDR3 is TGTGCCAGCACCCTCGGGGCTCAAGAGACCCAGTACTTC. Translating gives CASTLGAQETQYF.

The chain combines TRBV27 with TRBJ1-2; tentative D call: TRBD1 (6 bases). Germline V lookup: CDR1 MNHEY, CDR2 SMNVEV (reference sequence). V lost 1 base and J 0 bases, leaving 9 bases between the germline ends. The CDR3 is 15 amino acids. CDR3 sequence (DNA): TGTGCCAGCAGTTTATGGGGACAAGCTAACTATGGCTACACCTTC. Translation: CASSLWGQANYGYTF.

The CDR3, as DNA: TGTGCCAGCAGCTTGACCGGGAGGTTGAACACTGAAGCTTTCTTT. Protein product: CASSLTGRLNTEAFF. This rearrangement joins TRBV5-5 to TRBJ1-1; the D is unclear. Germline V lookup: CDR1 SGHKS, CDR2 YYEKEE (reference sequence). V was shortened by 1 base and J by 0 bases, with 10 bases between the two germline ends. The CDR3 totals 15 residues.

This clonotype was observed a few times. CDR3 nucleotides: TGCAGTGCTAGAGATCCCCAGCGGGGGGGCCGTACAGATACGCAGTATTTT. This sequence encodes CSARDPQRGGRTDTQYF. The chain combines TRBV20-1 with TRBJ2-3; 10 nucleotides align to TRBD2. There are 17 residues in the CDR3. V lost 0 bases to trimming and J lost 3 bases; unmatched junction nucleotides: 9. Germline V lookup: CDR1 DFQATT, CDR2 SNEGSKA (reference sequence).

The rearrangement uses TRBV5-4 and TRBJ2-7; 10 bases agree with TRBD2. CDR3 length equals 16 residues. Trimming removed 4 bases from V and 2 bases from J; junction bases left unmatched: 9. CDR1 SGHNT and CDR2 YYREEE come from the germline V gene (reference sequence). CDR3 sequence reads: CASSKVGTSVTYEQYF. CDR3 nucleotide sequence: TGTGCCAGCAGCAAGGTCGGGACTAGCGTTACCTACGAGCAGTACTTC.

The rearrangement links TRBV5-1 to TRBJ1-1; D perhaps matches TRBD1 (6 bases). This CDR3 is 14 amino acids long. V lost 4 bases, J lost 10 bases, and 20 bases lay in between. Germline CDR1 SGHRS, CDR2 YFSETQ. The CDR3 sequence is CASSAQQGRRGAFF. In DNA, the CDR3 is TGCGCCAGCAGCGCCCAACAGGGAAGGAGGGGAGCTTTCTTT. The variable domain in full, with the rest retrieved from reference TRBV5-1 and TRBJ1-1, is KAGVTQTPRYLIKTRGQQVTLSCSPISGHRSVSWYQQTPGQGLQFLFEYFSETQRNKGNFPGRFSGRQFSNSRSEMNVSTLELGDSALYLCASSAQQGRRGAFFGQGTRLTVV.

The chain uses TRBV29-1 and TRBJ2-2, with 7 bases fitting TRBD2. The V segment lost 7 bases and the J segment 0 bases; nucleotides outside the gene matches: 2. The germline CDR1 and CDR2 sequences are SQVTM and ANQGSEA. The CDR3 contains 13 residues. CDR3 region: CSGGGPNTGELFF. CDR3 nucleotide sequence: TGCAGCGGCGGGGGACCGAACACCGGGGAGCTGTTTTTT.